A single sample gave rise to the 14 T cell receptor beta chains below, sequenced in a study of blood T cell repertoires in COVID-19. TCRdb keeps only in-frame clones here, not all; method: immunoSEQ multiplex PCR. The repertoire consists of over 200,000 clones, with about 85% occurring once and the leading ten covering around 12%. The specimen sequenced was peripheral blood. The receptors were gathered from a woman under 30 who had recovered from COVID-19.

The V call is TRBV27, the J call TRBJ1-4; 9 bases map to TRBD1. CDR1 is MNHEY, CDR2 SMNVEV, per germline (reference sequence). The CDR3 has 15 residues. Losses at the gene ends were 4 bases for V and 6 bases for J; bases not matched to a gene: 6. The CDR3 loop is CASSSGQGRYEKLFF. DNA of the CDR3: TGTGCCAGCAGTTCGGGACAGGGAAGATATGAAAAACTGTTTTTT.

J is TRBJ1-1 and V is TRBV27; no definite D call. V was trimmed by 0 bases and J by 1 base, leaving 9 bases between them. The V gene's germline CDR1 is MNHEY and CDR2 SMNVEV (reference sequence). This CDR3 has 15 amino acids. The CDR3 DNA is TGTGCCAGCAGTTTATCGAGTCGGTGGAACACTGAAGCTTTCTTT. This codes for CASSLSSRWNTEAFF.

J is TRBJ2-5 and V is TRBV10-1; 13 bases are shared with TRBD2. CDR3 length equals 17 residues. Trimming removed 5 bases from V and 5 bases from J; junction bases left unmatched: 11. Germline-derived CDR1 and CDR2 are WNHNN and SYGVQD (reference sequence). CDR3 in amino acids: CASSSTSGRAGLETQYF. CDR3 DNA: TGCGCCAGCAGTTCAACTAGCGGGAGGGCCGGCCTGGAGACCCAGTACTTC.

The chain recombines TRBV27 with TRBJ2-1; D gene unclear. The germline gives CDR1 MNHEY, CDR2 SMNVEV (reference sequence). The CDR3 length is 14 residues. Between the trimmed V and J ends, which lost 4 bases and 2 bases, there was a span of 9 bases. Here the CDR3 reads CASSYNNPYNEQFF. The CDR3 coding sequence is TGTGCCAGCAGTTATAATAATCCCTACAATGAGCAGTTCTTC.

The chain joins TRBV27 to TRBJ2-1, with 7 bases that match TRBD2. In germline, CDR1 is MNHEY, CDR2 SMNVEV (reference sequence). V was clipped by 4 bases and J by 3 bases; unmatched bases: 6. This CDR3 has 15 residues. The CDR3 region is CASSSSGSVYNEQFF. The CDR3 DNA reads TGTGCCAGCAGTTCTAGCGGAAGTGTCTACAATGAGCAGTTCTTC.

This rearrangement joins TRBV30 to TRBJ2-7; a possible D gene is TRBD2 (6 bases). Germline loops: CDR1 GTSNPN, CDR2 SVGIG (reference sequence). There are 14 residues in the CDR3. V dropped 6 bases and J dropped 0 bases, with 15 bases sitting between them. The CDR3: CACQPGLPSYEQYF. CDR3 nucleotides: TGTGCCTGCCAACCGGGACTGCCCTCCTACGAGCAGTACTTC.

This clone has a single count. The V call is TRBV19, the J call TRBJ2-1, with 11 bases lining up with TRBD2. The CDR3 has 16 amino acids. Germline trimming cut 3 bases from V and 3 bases from J; bases unmatched to any gene: 4. Germline CDR1 is LNHDA and CDR2 is SQIVND (reference sequence). This CDR3 is CASSIGTSGLYNEQFF. CDR3 bases: TGTGCCAGTAGTATTGGGACTAGCGGACTCTACAATGAGCAGTTCTTC.

The chain couples TRBV11-2 to TRBJ1-6, with no clear D. Trimming left V 0 bases short and J 9 bases short, with 15 bases between. CDR1 is SGHAT and CDR2 is FQNNGV in the germline V gene. CDR3 length: 16 residues. The CDR3 DNA follows: TGTGCCAGCAGCTTAGATGAGCGGATTATAGGTTCACCCCTCCACTTT. Protein product: CASSLDERIIGSPLHF.

The genes are TRBV29-1 and TRBJ1-2; D gene ambiguous. Germline V CDR1 and CDR2: SQVTM, ANQGSEA. This CDR3 has 15 amino acids. Trimming removed 2 bases from V and 0 bases from J, with 13 bases in between. DNA for the CDR3: TGCAGCGTTGAACGGCGGCCAGATCCTAACTATGGCTACACCTTC. It codes for CSVERRPDPNYGYTF.

There are a few counts of this clone. The V and J genes are TRBV9 and TRBJ2-1, with 7 bases aligning to TRBD2. The V segment lost 1 base and the J segment 5 bases; nucleotides outside the gene matches: 9. Germline CDR1 SGDLS, CDR2 YYNGEE. The CDR3 is 16 amino acids. The CDR3: CASSVSGGRRNNEQFF. The CDR3 DNA reads TGTGCCAGCAGCGTATCGGGCGGGAGAAGGAACAATGAGCAGTTCTTC.

Only one count was recorded for this clone. The rearrangement uses TRBV18 and TRBJ1-1, with 7 bases aligning to TRBD1. The CDR3 length is 13 residues. Germline CDR1 is KGHSH and CDR2 is LQKENI. The V and J ends lost 5 bases and 1 base, in that order; junction bases with no gene match: 1. Here the CDR3 DNA reads TGTGCCAGCTCAGGGGACAGGAACACTGAAGCTTTCTTT. Encoded protein: CASSGDRNTEAFF.

V is TRBV15 and J is TRBJ2-7; D gene ambiguous. This CDR3 is 11 amino acids long. The V end was cut by 2 bases, the J end by 7 bases, with 6 bases between. The germline V gene has CDR1 LNHNV and CDR2 YYDKDF (reference sequence). The CDR3, as DNA: TGTGCCACCAGCAGATACGGTGAGCAGTACTTC. Protein: CATSRYGEQYF.

A remark on this clone: At the DNA level, this CDR3 is encoded by other sequences in the same sample as well. V and J are TRBV19 and TRBJ2-7, with 11 bases aligning to TRBD2. Per germline, CDR1 LNHDA and CDR2 SQIVND (reference sequence). J lost 3 bases, V lost 5 bases, and 3 bases had no gene match. The CDR3 sequence is 14 residues long. CDR3 protein: CASSSGLADYEQYF. CDR3 nucleotide sequence: TGTGCCAGTAGTTCGGGACTAGCGGACTACGAGCAGTACTTC.

Of note for this clone: Since a much larger clone is just one base distant, this may be a read error. This chain links TRBV9 with TRBJ1-1; no definite D call. Trimming removed 1 base at V and 1 base at J, with 5 bases between. Germline V CDR1 and CDR2: SGDLS, YYNGEE. CDR3 length: 13 amino acids. CDR3 region: CASSVSPNTEAFF. CDR3 DNA sequence: TGTGCCAGCAGCGTATCTCCGAACACTGAAGCTTTCTTT.